This TCR beta chain originates from a study of T-cell memory formation after mild COVID-19. The wider study: Most TCR clusters belonged to a single donor.

V was clipped by 2 bases and J by 3 bases, with 11 bases between them. The CDR3 covers 14 residues. CDR1 and CDR2 from the germline V gene are ENHRY and SYGVKD. TCRdb used MiXCR to reprocess the 5' RACE reads, holding one entry per CDR3 protein. Of hundreds of thousands of distinct CDR3 sequences in the sample, under 30% were seen once. Sample: PBMCs or a T cell subset sorted from them (not recorded which). The source is an adult woman who had mild COVID-19 (a few samples of this study predate the infection). Cell type and time point are not known. The chain links TRBV10-3 to TRBJ2-7, with D perhaps matching TRBD2 (6 bases). The CDR3 loop is CAISEVRGVYEQYF. The CDR3 nucleotides are TGTGCCATCAGTGAGGTCCGCGGGGTCTACGAGCAGTACTTC.